This T cell receptor beta chain was identified in a study of T cells after yellow fever vaccination. General study findings and limits: Although most clonotypes did not, a small share appeared in both CD4 and CD8 compartments.

The 5'RACE template-switching step produced TCR cDNA and added a universal primer site and UMIs. Using its own MiXCR run on the 5' RACE reads, TCRdb lists one record per CDR3 protein. The table lists 550,000 to 750,000 distinct CDR3 sequences, about 14% of them singletons. This clonotype was counted between two and nine times. The antigen is undetermined. The clonotype was recovered from a man in his thirties or forties who received the YFV17D yellow fever vaccine. Sequencing used PBMCs, obtained on the day of the yellow fever booster vaccination.

The CDR3: CASSSVTARDTQYF. CDR3 nucleotides: TGTGCCAGCAGCTCAGTCACCGCTCGGGATACGCAGTATTTT. The genes are TRBV9 and TRBJ2-3; D ambiguous. This CDR3 is 14 amino acids long. V was shortened by 4 bases and J by 6 bases, with 15 bases between the two germline ends. Germline V gene data show CDR1 as SGDLS and CDR2 as YYNGEE.